This T cell receptor (beta chain) was recorded in a study of radiotherapy plus CTLA-4 blockade in lung cancer. Per the germline V gene, CDR1 is MGHDK and CDR2 is SYGVNS. The CDR3 length is 15 residues. Trimming removed 2 bases at V and 2 bases at J, with 10 bases between. Some clones are missing from TCRdb's copy, which holds only in-frame ones; the method was immunoSEQ multiplex PCR. The sample includes 55,000 or so clones, approximately 84% of them seen just once. The V gene is TRBV25-1, the J gene TRBJ1-5; no definite D call. This material consisted of peripheral blood, taken from a patient treated with radiotherapy plus ipilimumab. This TCR was recovered from a human donor with non-small cell lung cancer whose response to radiotherapy plus ipilimumab could not be evaluated. CDR3 in DNA: TGTGCCAGCAGTGAACCGGGATCGGGCAATCAGCCCCAGCATTTT. It codes for CASSEPGSGNQPQHF.